The 19 T cell receptor beta chains below all came from one sample that was sequenced in a study of blood T cells in healthy people across ages. A second PCR, run for roughly 7 to 11 cycles, used a sample-barcoded 5' primer plus a J-beta primer mix. TCRdb fed the 5' RACE reads into MiXCR, producing one record per CDR3 protein. This table holds some 900,000 distinct CDR3 sequences, roughly 52% found once. Input material: blood. These receptors were collected from a man between 25 and 39 years old in good health.

The count of this clonotype is one. The CDR3 region is CASSLSGGNTIYF. CDR3 DNA: TGTGCCAGCAGTTTGTCCGGTGGAAACACCATATATTTT. This rearrangement joins TRBV27 to TRBJ1-3; D call uncertain. Trimming took 3 bases from V and 3 from J, leaving 6 bases between them. The V gene's germline CDR1 is MNHEY and CDR2 SMNVEV (reference sequence). There are 13 residues in the CDR3.

The J gene is TRBJ2-4, the V gene TRBV4-3; D is unresolved. The J call may be wrong; the DNA end is better matched by TRBJ2-7. CDR1 LGHNA and CDR2 YSLEER come from the germline V gene. CDR3 length: 13 residues. CDR3 coding DNA: TGCGCCAGCAGCCAATCGGGCAACTACGAGCAGTACTTC. Its translation: CASSQSGNYEQYF.

The gene calls are TRBV15 and TRBJ2-5; D may be TRBD1 (5 bases). The CDR3 totals 15 residues. The V gene's germline CDR1 is LNHNV and CDR2 YYDKDF (reference sequence). Trimming took off 1 base at V and 4 bases at J, with 13 bases between the two ends. The CDR3 here is CATSRGSRRGETQYF. CDR3 DNA sequence: TGTGCCACCAGCAGAGGTTCCCGAAGGGGAGAGACCCAGTACTTC.

This clonotype was observed a few times. The chain joins TRBV20-1 to TRBJ2-7; D might be TRBD2 (6 bases). Trimming pared 0 bases from V and 2 bases from J, leaving 14 bases between. Germline V gives CDR1 DFQATT, CDR2 SNEGSKA (reference sequence). The CDR3 extends over 15 amino acids. CDR3 in DNA: TGCAGTGCTAGAGATCGGAGTAGCGGTACCTACGAGCAGTACTTC. It translates to CSARDRSSGTYEQYF.

This chain links TRBV20-1 with TRBJ1-6, with a tentative D call TRBD1 (5 bases). The V and J ends lost 6 bases and 9 bases respectively, with 15 bases between them. The germline CDR1 and CDR2 sequences are DFQATT and SNEGSKA (reference sequence). The length of the CDR3 is 13 residues. The CDR3 spells CSAKPTETSPLHF. The CDR3 region has the DNA TGCAGTGCCAAGCCGACAGAAACTTCACCCCTCCACTTT.

This clonotype was seen more than once but under ten times. This sequence joins TRBV10-3 and TRBJ2-5; no firm D call. V was shortened by 5 bases and J by 3 bases, with 13 bases between the two germline ends. The CDR3 sequence is 14 residues long. Germline-derived CDR1 and CDR2 are ENHRY and SYGVKD. The CDR3 protein is CAISPGPIEETQYF. The CDR3 DNA is TGTGCCATCAGTCCCGGGCCCATCGAAGAGACCCAGTACTTC.

The chain joins TRBV28 to TRBJ2-5; TRBD2 matches at 11 bases. The CDR3 runs to 17 residues. Unmatched junction bases numbered 4, after V lost 1 base and J lost 0 bases. Germline V gives CDR1 MDHEN, CDR2 SYDVKM. CDR3 sequence: CASSLSRTSGYQETQYF. In DNA form, the CDR3 reads TGTGCCAGCAGTTTATCCCGGACTAGCGGGTACCAAGAGACCCAGTACTTC.

The rearrangement links TRBV7-2 to TRBJ1-2, with D uncertain. Trimming took off 0 bases at V and 0 bases at J, with 14 bases between the two ends. CDR3 length: 17 residues. Germline lookup yields CDR1 SGHTA and CDR2 FQGNSA. In DNA, the CDR3 is TGTGCCAGCAGCTTAGCGGTCCCAGCGAGAGCTAACTATGGCTACACCTTC. Residues: CASSLAVPARANYGYTF.

The chain uses TRBV6-2 or TRBV6-3 and TRBJ2-7; the D call may be TRBD1 or TRBD2 (5 bases each). V shed 7 bases and J shed 9 bases, with 25 bases lying between them. The length of the CDR3 is 15 residues. Germline V gene lookup returns CDR1 MNHEY and CDR2 SVGEGT. In nucleotides, the CDR3 is TGTGCCAGCACCGACGAGGGAAGGGGCAAAGACGGGCAGTACTTC. This translates into CASTDEGRGKDGQYF.

The chain has TRBV6-5 and TRBJ1-1; weak D call: TRBD1 (5 bases). Trimming left V 3 bases short and J 2 bases short, with 16 bases between. Germline-derived CDR1 and CDR2 are MNHEY and SVGAGI. The CDR3 covers 16 residues. CDR3: CASSYHENRPNTEAFF. The CDR3, as DNA: TGTGCCAGCAGTTATCACGAGAACAGGCCCAACACTGAAGCTTTCTTT.

Only a few counts were recorded for this clonotype. The chain combines TRBV27 with TRBJ2-5; D tentatively reads TRBD1 or TRBD2 (5 bases each). This CDR3 spans 14 amino acids. The germline CDR1 and CDR2 sequences are MNHEY and SMNVEV (reference sequence). Trimming pared 5 bases from V and 3 bases from J, leaving 13 bases between. DNA of the CDR3: TGTGCCAGCAGTCTACTAGGGGAAGAAGAGACCCAGTACTTC. It yields the protein CASSLLGEEETQYF.

V usage is TRBV2 and J usage is TRBJ1-6; no definite D call. The CDR3 spans 17 residues. With 0 bases removed from V and 5 bases from J, the gap between germline ends came to 14 bases. Germline loops: CDR1 SNHLY, CDR2 FYNNEI. CDR3 sequence: CASSEAGLTPHNSPLHF. DNA for the CDR3: TGTGCCAGCAGTGAAGCTGGTTTGACACCCCATAATTCACCCCTCCACTTT.

V gene TRBV4-3 combines with J gene TRBJ2-2; TRBD1 matches at 10 bases. Germline V gene sequence: CDR1 LGHNA, CDR2 YSLEER. The V and J ends lost 4 bases and 7 bases, in that order; junction bases with no gene match: 3. The length of the CDR3 is 14 residues. CDR3 amino acids: CASSLGQGNGELFF. The CDR3 nucleotides are TGCGCCAGCAGCCTGGGACAGGGGAACGGGGAGCTGTTTTTT.

This clonotype was counted many times. J is TRBJ2-3 and V is TRBV7-9, with D possibly TRBD2 on 5 matching bases. The CDR3 covers 14 residues. Germline CDR1 SEHNR, CDR2 FQNEAQ (reference sequence). Trimming pared 2 bases from V and 4 bases from J, leaving 10 bases between. This chain's CDR3 is CASSLTGLADTQYF. In nucleotides, the CDR3 is TGTGCCAGCAGCTTAACGGGGTTGGCAGATACGCAGTATTTT.

Turning to this clonotype: A read error may be the cause here, since a much bigger clone is one base away. CDR3: CANKSVNSPLHF. The CDR3 region has the DNA TGTGCCAACAAGTCAGTCAATTCACCCCTCCACTTT. This rearrangement joins TRBV3-1 to TRBJ1-6; D is unresolved. Germline V gene sequence: CDR1 LGHDT, CDR2 YNNKEL (reference sequence). V lost 10 bases to trimming and J lost 7 bases, with 11 bases between them. This CDR3 spans 12 amino acids.

This clonotype was seen a handful of times. J is TRBJ1-5 and V is TRBV7-2, with 9 bases aligning to TRBD1. With 4 bases clipped from V and 5 bases from J, the junction kept 3 bases outside the gene matches. This CDR3 has 14 amino acids. Germline V gene lookup returns CDR1 SGHTA and CDR2 FQGNSA. CDR3 sequence: CASSSGQGDQPQHF. The CDR3 bases are TGTGCCAGCAGCTCGGGACAGGGCGATCAGCCCCAGCATTTT.

This clonotype has more than one count but fewer than ten. J is TRBJ1-1 and V is TRBV5-6; D is unresolved. Germline-derived CDR1 and CDR2 are SGHDT and YYEEEE. This CDR3 is built from 12 residues. The ends were cut back, 0 bases at V and 4 bases at J, with 4 bases in the middle. CDR3 protein: CASSLGSTEAFF. The CDR3 region has the DNA TGTGCCAGCAGCTTGGGGTCCACTGAAGCTTTCTTT.

Ten or more counts support this clonotype. This chain uses TRBV7-2 with TRBJ2-3; 9 nucleotides align to TRBD1. The CDR3 has 16 residues. With V trimmed by 5 bases and J by 0 bases, 6 bases remained unmatched. Per germline, CDR1 SGHTA and CDR2 FQGNSA. CDR3 sequence reads: CASSPRQGVSTDTQYF. CDR3 nucleotide sequence: TGTGCCAGCAGCCCAAGACAGGGGGTTAGCACAGATACGCAGTATTTT.

The genes are TRBV25-1 and TRBJ2-1; perhaps TRBD2 as D (6 bases). The germline V gene has CDR1 MGHDK and CDR2 SYGVNS. V was pared by 7 bases and J by 7 bases, with 20 bases between. The CDR3 extends over 15 amino acids. In DNA form, the CDR3 reads TGTGCCAGCACCCCCGCGGGACTCCTTGTGAATGAGCAGTTCTTC. Its translation is CASTPAGLLVNEQFF.